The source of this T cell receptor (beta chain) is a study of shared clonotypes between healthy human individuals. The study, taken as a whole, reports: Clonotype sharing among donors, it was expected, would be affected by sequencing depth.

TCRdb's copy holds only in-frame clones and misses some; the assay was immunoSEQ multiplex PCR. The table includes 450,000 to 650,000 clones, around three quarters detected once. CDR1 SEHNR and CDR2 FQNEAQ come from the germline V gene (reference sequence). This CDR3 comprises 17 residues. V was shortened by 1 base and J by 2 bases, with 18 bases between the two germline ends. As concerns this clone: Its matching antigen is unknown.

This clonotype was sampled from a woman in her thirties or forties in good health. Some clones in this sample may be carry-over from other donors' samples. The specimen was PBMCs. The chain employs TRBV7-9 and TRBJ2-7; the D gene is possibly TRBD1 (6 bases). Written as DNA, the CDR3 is TGTGCCAGCAGCTTAGGACGAGGTCGGACAGAAGCCTACGAGCAGTACTTC. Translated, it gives CASSLGRGRTEAYEQYF.